Shown below are 7 T cell receptor beta chains from a single sample sequenced in a study of CD8+CD57+ T cells in acquired aplastic anemia. Patients selected for sequencing had displayed CD8+CD57+ cell expansion by flow cytometry. CDR3 and TCR beta VDJ profiling relied on genomic DNA as the template. TCRdb ran MiXCR on the reads and lists one entry per CDR3 protein. The data contain about 470,000 distinct CDR3 sequences, under 40% of them singletons. The sample consisted of sorted CD4+, CD8+, or CD8+CD57+ T cells (not recorded which) from PBMCs. These receptors all come from a human donor with aplastic anemia.

The V gene is TRBV5-6, the J gene TRBJ1-4; possible D gene TRBD1, 5 bases. With 0 bases removed from V and 5 bases from J, the gap between germline ends came to 11 bases. The CDR3 has 15 residues. Germline lookup yields CDR1 SGHDT and CDR2 YYEEEE. CDR3 in amino acids: CASSLGGTGNEKLFF. The DNA for the CDR3 is TGTGCCAGCAGCTTGGGCGGGACGGGGAATGAAAAACTGTTTTTT.

This clonotype was recorded many times. The chain combines TRBV2 with TRBJ1-1; 11 positions match TRBD1. The length of the CDR3 is 15 residues. V was pared by 6 bases and J by 1 base, with 4 bases of the junction left unmatched. Germline lookup yields CDR1 SNHLY and CDR2 FYNNEI. CDR3 amino acids: CASRGQGAGNTEAFF. CDR3 coding DNA: TGTGCCAGCAGAGGACAGGGGGCCGGGAACACTGAAGCTTTCTTT.

The rearrangement joins TRBV5-1 to TRBJ2-3; D tentatively fits TRBD1 or TRBD2 (5 bases each). V gave up 7 bases and J gave up 2 bases, with 11 bases separating them. The CDR3 is 13 amino acids. The germline V gene has CDR1 SGHRS and CDR2 YFSETQ. CDR3 DNA: TGCGCCAGCGCGGTAGGGACCACAGATACGCAGTATTTT. It is translated as CASAVGTTDTQYF.

Only a few counts were recorded for this clonotype. J is TRBJ1-4 and V is TRBV11-1, with D maybe TRBD1 (5 bases). Germline-derived CDR1 and CDR2 are SGHAT and FQDESV (reference sequence). There are 17 residues in the CDR3. V was clipped by 5 bases and J by 0 bases, with 16 bases between them. The CDR3 nucleotides are TGTGCCAGCAGCCCGCGAGGGAGGGGAGCAACTAATGAAAAACTGTTTTTT. Residues: CASSPRGRGATNEKLFF.

This clonotype was detected ten times or more. The rearrangement uses TRBV7-2 and TRBJ2-6; unclear D gene. This CDR3 spans 16 amino acids. V gave up 1 base and J gave up 0 bases, with 7 bases separating them. Germline assignment: CDR1 SGHTA and CDR2 FQGNSA. CDR3 nucleotides: TGTGCCAGCAGCTTAGACACCAACTCTGGGGCCAACGTCCTGACTTTC. Its protein product is CASSLDTNSGANVLTF.

V and J are TRBV6-5 and TRBJ1-1; D not resolved. The CDR3 consists of 14 residues. Germline assignment: CDR1 MNHEY and CDR2 SVGAGI. Trimming removed 6 bases at V and 2 bases at J, with 13 bases between. The CDR3 DNA follows: TGTGCCAGCAGCCAGAGGACGGCTAACACTGAAGCTTTCTTT. Translated: CASSQRTANTEAFF.

The chain carries TRBV6-5 and TRBJ2-4; TRBD1 agrees at 8 bases. CDR1 and CDR2 from the germline V gene are MNHEY and SVGAGI. The V gene end was trimmed by 2 bases and the J gene end by 4 bases; junction bases not matched to a gene: 1. This CDR3 has 14 residues. This chain's CDR3 is CASSYGQGKNIQYF. The DNA of the CDR3 is TGTGCCAGCAGTTACGGACAGGGTAAAAACATTCAGTACTTC.